The source of this T cell receptor beta chain is a study of tumor and adjacent non-tumor tissue in lung cancer. The wider study: There were fewer than 15 adenocarcinoma, 2 squamous cell carcinoma and 1 small cell lung cancer cases.

Broader study findings: Significantly higher TCR diversity was found in tumor than normal lung.

This clonotype was observed many times. Its target is unknown. Just one base apart from a much larger clone, this may be a read error. The length of the CDR3 is 13 residues. The germline V gene has CDR1 MNHNS and CDR2 SASEGT. TCRbeta libraries were built with three rounds of nested PCR, modified from ARM-PCR. Via MiXCR, TCRdb re-called the multiplex PCR reads, giving one row per CDR3 protein. Seen here are around 66,000 distinct CDR3 sequences, around 73% observed once, and the top ten hold 28%. This sample's RNA came from whole unsorted tissue. Sample: lung tumor tissue. The receptor's source is a man between 60 and 70 years old with non-small cell lung cancer. V gene TRBV6-1 combines with J gene TRBJ2-7, with 11 positions matching TRBD2. CDR3 amino acids: CASTTSGSYERYF. CDR3 DNA: TGTGCCAGCACTACTAGCGGGAGCTACGAGCGGTACTTC.